This T cell receptor (beta chain) is drawn from a study of blood T cell repertoires in COVID-19. Overall study context: Samples taken during acute and convalescent COVID-19 were collected in the United States, Italy and Spain. T cells, B-cell-depleted T cells, or PBMCs supplied cDNA or gDNA.

CDR3 length: 13 amino acids. Germline V CDR1 and CDR2: SEHNR, FQNEAQ (reference sequence). Trimming took 5 bases from V and 0 from J, leaving 7 bases between them. In the authors' workflow: Quantification of nucleated cells was approximated via reference gene primer amplification. Sequencing used immunoSEQ multiplex PCR; TCRdb keeps in-frame clones, though not all of them. D and trimming come from the DNA, and the V and J calls and clone size come from that table. Among 250,000 to 300,000 clones, 81% were seen once, and the ten largest hold 2.5% to 3%. The material sequenced was peripheral blood. The chain links TRBV7-9 to TRBJ1-2; D call uncertain. The TCR was taken from a woman aged 60 to 75 with active or convalescent COVID-19. The CDR3 bases are TGTGCCAGCAGCCCCCCCGCTAACTATGGCTACACCTTC. Translation: CASSPPANYGYTF.